The 7 T cell receptor beta chains below come from one sample, sequenced in a study of T cell repertoires in cytomegalovirus infection (dated by TCRdb to the late 2010s). Reads for this sample came from an Illumina HiSeq 1500. TCRdb reprocessing: public reads trimmed at Q25 with fastp, clones called with MiXCR, in-frame beta chains kept. Entries that share a CDR3 protein sequence are merged under the most common genes and DNA. This sample gives hundreds of thousands of distinct CDR3 sequences in total; 35% to 45% of them show up just once. The ten largest clones represent roughly 2.8% of the sample. The sample taken for sequencing was PBMCs. These receptors were collected from a human donor in good health (CMV status not recorded). Some clones in this sample may be carry-over from other donors' samples.

This clonotype was seen a handful of times. The V and J genes are TRBV5-6 and TRBJ2-7; D remains ambiguous. From germline, CDR1 is SGHDT and CDR2 YYEEEE. The CDR3 runs to 14 residues. V shed 2 bases and J shed 1 base, with 10 bases lying between them. The CDR3: CASSFGLGSYEQYF. The CDR3 coding sequence is TGTGCCAGCAGCTTCGGGCTCGGTTCCTACGAGCAGTACTTC.

CDR3 bases: TGTGCCATCAGTGAGCCGGGACAGGGTTCGACAGGATCGAGCAATCAGCCCCAGCATTTT. Translation gives CAISEPGQGSTGSSNQPQHF. This chain links TRBV10-3 with TRBJ1-5, with 9 nucleotides matching TRBD1. J was trimmed by 1 base and V by 2 bases; bases with no gene match: 15. CDR1 and CDR2 from the germline V gene are ENHRY and SYGVKD. This CDR3 is 20 amino acids long.

The chain has TRBV2 and TRBJ1-5; no clear D gene. CDR1 SNHLY and CDR2 FYNNEI come from the germline V gene. The germline V and J ends were trimmed by 0 bases and 10 bases, with 10 bases remaining between them. The CDR3 extends over 13 amino acids. The CDR3 sequence is CASSEAPGAPQHF. The CDR3 bases are TGTGCCAGCAGTGAAGCACCGGGAGCACCCCAGCATTTT.

This clonotype was seen more than once but under ten times. The rearrangement uses TRBV4-1 and TRBJ2-3; the match to TRBD2 covers 11 bases. The CDR3 has 16 amino acids. The V and J ends lost 3 bases and 6 bases, in that order; junction bases with no gene match: 8. In germline, CDR1 is MGHRA, CDR2 YSYEKL. CDR3 loop: CASSQSSGGGRDTQYF. The CDR3 nucleotides are TGCGCCAGCAGCCAGAGTAGCGGGGGGGGAAGGGATACGCAGTATTTT.

This clonotype appeared a few times. This chain links TRBV12-3 or TRBV12-4 with TRBJ1-2; weak D call: TRBD1 (6 bases). The V and J ends lost 4 bases and 9 bases respectively, with 12 bases between them. This CDR3 comprises 12 residues. Here the CDR3 reads CASSSHRDRYTF. The CDR3 DNA reads as TGTGCCAGCAGTTCCCACAGGGACCGCTACACCTTC.

This clonotype has just a few counts. V gene TRBV6-1 combines with J gene TRBJ2-7; TRBD2 might be the D (5 bases). V lost 5 bases and J lost 5, with 16 bases in between. The CDR3 consists of 14 residues. Germline V CDR1 and CDR2: MNHNS, SASEGT. CDR3 loop: CASSYTGRRDEQYF. CDR3 sequence (DNA): TGTGCCAGCAGTTATACGGGAAGAAGGGACGAGCAGTACTTC.

The J gene is TRBJ1-3, the V gene TRBV28; D gene uncertain. Trimming shortened V by 4 bases and J by 0 bases, and 4 bases separated the two germline ends. This CDR3 is 13 amino acids long. CDR1 is MDHEN, CDR2 SYDVKM, per germline. The CDR3 DNA sequence: TGTGCCAGCAGTTCAGACTCTGGAAACACCATATATTTT. Its protein product is CASSSDSGNTIYF.